A selection of T cell receptor beta chains follows, all from one sample in a study of blood T cell repertoires in COVID-19. TCRdb's table, derived via immunoSEQ multiplex PCR, lists solely in-frame clones and lacks some. This table holds roughly 170,000 clones, about 84% found once. Sequences were obtained from peripheral blood. These receptors originate from a human donor in a cohort sampled during active COVID-19. Each CDR3 is given with its conserved first and last residue. The D gene is left open where the match is weak. Some rows mark clone size as missing; the rest say once, few, many or name a class of expanded clone.

>TRBD1|TRBJ1-2|TRBV11-2|.
CASSWKPGQGNYGYTF
>.|TRBJ1-5|TRBV20-1|.
CSASFAGNQPQHF
>.|TRBJ1-1|TRBV6-5|.
CASSYSGGRTEAFF
>.|TRBJ2-7|TRBV6-2/TRBV6-3|.
CASSPIGVSYEQYF
>TRBD1|TRBJ2-5|TRBV24-1|.
CATSDGGQGKETQYF
>.|TRBJ1-6|TRBV21-1|.
CASSKSSSSSYNSPLHF
>.|TRBJ2-1|TRBV12-3/TRBV12-4|.
CASAGSSYNEQFF
>TRBD1|TRBJ1-2|TRBV10-3|.
CAARQGVSYTF
>.|TRBJ1-6|TRBV25-1|.
CASSESGRGSPLHF
>.|TRBJ1-1|TRBV18|.
CASSPVAGGAFF
>TRBD1|TRBJ2-7|TRBV5-4|.
CANSPGQDSYEQYF
>TRBD1|TRBJ2-2|TRBV6-2/TRBV6-3|.
CASSYQTGGGGELFF
>TRBD1|TRBJ1-1|TRBV6-5|few
CASSHRGFRAEAFF
>.|TRBJ2-4|TRBV18|.
CASSLPSAKNIQYF
>.|TRBJ1-1|TRBV4-1|.
CASSQDSPGNTEAFF
>.|TRBJ1-2|TRBV2|.
CASSEVGRDQYGYTF
>TRBD1|TRBJ1-6|TRBV5-1|.
CASSPRDSSSPLHF
>TRBD1|TRBJ2-7|TRBV19|few
CASSIADRRNYEQYF
>.|TRBJ1-1|TRBV27|.
CASSLYRESDTEAFF
>.|TRBJ1-2|TRBV14|.
CASSQGQNLRYGYTF
>TRBD1|TRBJ1-2|TRBV3-1/TRBV3-2|few
CASSRPGQGYGYTF
>.|TRBJ1-2|TRBV29-1|.
CSVERGDYAGYTF
>TRBD2|TRBJ2-3|TRBV19|.
CASSSPSGASDTQYF
>.|TRBJ1-1|TRBV12-3/TRBV12-4|.
CASSLGQNTEAFF
>.|TRBJ2-2|TRBV7-9|few
CASSLFGNRAGELFF
>TRBD2|TRBJ2-1|TRBV24-1|.
CATSGSGTSFKNEQFF
>.|TRBJ2-1|TRBV12-3/TRBV12-4|.
CASSLVPDNEQFF
>.|TRBJ1-2|TRBV19|.
CASWAFGYGYTF
>.|TRBJ1-6|TRBV7-9|.
CASSTTGSHSPLHF
>.|TRBJ1-1|TRBV7-2|.
CASSLVGGANTEAFF
>.|TRBJ1-1|TRBV11-1|.
CASSLGRGLTEAFF
>.|TRBJ1-2|TRBV6-6|.
CASTIGVTNYGYTF
>.|TRBJ2-1|TRBV19|.
CASTRQGGRNEQFF
>TRBD1|TRBJ2-1|TRBV9|.
CASSVTGASNEQFF
>TRBD1|TRBJ1-1|TRBV4-1|.
CASSQAEGQGSTEAFF
>TRBD2|TRBJ2-3|TRBV10-1|.
CASSRTSGIDTQYF
>TRBD2|TRBJ2-5|TRBV6-5|.
CASSYLTSGGPPQYF
>.|TRBJ2-2|TRBV12-3/TRBV12-4|.
CASRAQDSGELFF
>.|TRBJ1-5|TRBV19|.
CASSRASVDQPQHF
>.|TRBJ2-2|TRBV7-6|once
CASSPQAGELFF
>TRBD2|TRBJ2-1|TRBV27|.
CASSPYLAGGHNEQFF
>.|TRBJ1-1|TRBV5-4|.
CASRPQGLIMNTEAFF
>.|TRBJ1-2|TRBV2|.
CASDVGGGSYGYTF
>.|TRBJ2-1|TRBV7-2|.
CASSAQTGTPHNEQFF
>.|TRBJ1-6|TRBV6-1|.
CASSENQASYNSPLHF
>.|TRBJ1-2|TRBV15|.
CATSTTANYGYTF
>.|TRBJ1-1|TRBV2|.
CASEANTEAFF
>TRBD1|TRBJ2-1|TRBV4-1|.
CASSHLTTGQGAYGQFF
>.|TRBJ1-5|TRBV15|.
CATSGGYSNQPQHF
>TRBD1|TRBJ2-7|TRBV15|.
CATSTLGQGLFHEQYF
>.|TRBJ1-1|TRBV18|.
CASSPGEGSRTEAFF
>.|TRBJ1-2|TRBV11-2|.
CASSHISGTSYGYTF
>.|TRBJ2-5|TRBV27|.
CASSLSAGQETQYF
>TRBD2|TRBJ2-3|TRBV4-2|.
CASILHLAVCTDTQYF
>.|TRBJ1-2|TRBV27|.
CASSLSSEGFYGYTF